Following are 21 T cell receptor beta chains from one sample sequenced in a study of cytomegalovirus exposure and HLA in healthy donors. The PCR ran on 60 Vbeta and 13 Jbeta primers. Sequencing used immunoSEQ multiplex PCR; TCRdb keeps in-frame clones, though not all of them. Altogether about 98,000 clones are present, about 81% being singletons, with the ten largest covering about 1.5%. Specimen: PBMCs. The receptors were gathered from a middle-aged man in good health and CMV-seronegative.

This CDR3 reads CASSGNRGGGEKLFF. The CDR3, as DNA: TGTGCCAGCAGTGGTAACAGGGGCGGTGGTGAAAAACTGTTTTTT. This chain links TRBV6-1 with TRBJ1-4; TRBD1 agrees at 7 bases. Germline CDR1 MNHNS, CDR2 SASEGT. This CDR3 contains 15 residues. J gave up 7 bases and V 4 bases, and 9 bases lay outside the gene matches.

This clone was picked up a small number of times. The chain has TRBV7-9 and TRBJ1-4; D gene unclear. Trimming left V 1 base short and J 5 bases short, with 11 bases between. This CDR3 has 15 amino acids. Germline V gives CDR1 SEHNR, CDR2 FQNEAQ (reference sequence). The CDR3 spells CASSLGQVLNEKLFF. CDR3 sequence (DNA): TGTGCCAGCAGCTTAGGACAAGTCTTAAATGAAAAACTGTTTTTT.

The chain uses TRBV6-6 and TRBJ2-1, with TRBD1 matching 10 bases. CDR3 length: 16 residues. V gave up 2 bases and J gave up 5 bases; unmatched junction bases: 6. Per germline, CDR1 MNHNY and CDR2 SVGAGI (reference sequence). In nucleotides, the CDR3 is TGTGCCAGCAGTTACGGAGACAGGGGGCTTCACAATGAGCAGTTCTTC. Translation gives CASSYGDRGLHNEQFF.

The V gene is TRBV6-5, the J gene TRBJ1-2; D is unresolved. Germline V CDR1 and CDR2: MNHEY, SVGAGI. The CDR3 sequence is 13 residues long. V was pared by 6 bases and J by 0 bases, with 8 bases between. CDR3 nucleotides: TGTGCCAGCAGCCCCGGGTCTAACTATGGCTACACCTTC. Encoded protein: CASSPGSNYGYTF.

The genes are TRBV19 and TRBJ2-7; D perhaps matches TRBD2 (5 bases). The V end was cut by 5 bases, the J end by 0 bases, with 11 bases between. Germline V gene lookup returns CDR1 LNHDA and CDR2 SQIVND (reference sequence). CDR3 length equals 14 residues. The CDR3 DNA reads TGTGCCAGTAGTGTCGGACTTAGCTCCTACGAGCAGTACTTC. It yields the protein CASSVGLSSYEQYF.

V is TRBV11-3 and J is TRBJ2-3; 13 nucleotides match TRBD2. The CDR3 has 16 amino acids. Trimming cost V 2 bases and J 12 bases; bases outside gene matches: 11. Germline CDR1 reads SGHNT; CDR2 reads YENEEA. The CDR3 loop is CASSLRTGLAGEIQYF. CDR3 sequence (DNA): TGTGCCAGCAGCTTACGAACCGGACTAGCGGGGGAGATTCAGTATTTT.

This clone was observed once. This chain links TRBV6-9 with TRBJ1-6; D might be TRBD1 (5 bases). Germline lookup yields CDR1 MNHGY and CDR2 SVAAGI. Trimming left V 4 bases short and J 2 bases short, with 15 bases between. This CDR3 comprises 17 residues. Here the CDR3 reads CASSFPGDLAYNSPLHF. DNA of the CDR3: TGTGCCAGCAGTTTCCCCGGGGACTTAGCCTATAATTCACCCCTCCACTTT.

This chain uses TRBV19 with TRBJ1-2; D gene ambiguous. Trimming pared 3 bases from V and 2 bases from J, leaving 10 bases between. Germline CDR1 and CDR2: LNHDA and SQIVND (reference sequence). This CDR3 is built from 14 residues. The CDR3: CASSMGPVNYGYTF. DNA for the CDR3: TGTGCCAGTAGTATGGGCCCTGTGAACTATGGCTACACCTTC. The variable domain in full, completed from reference TRBV19 and TRBJ1-2, reads DGGITQSPKYLFRKEGQNVTLSCEQNLNHDAMYWYRQDPGQGLRLIYYSQIVNDFQKGDIAEGYSVSREKKESFPLTVTSAQKNPTAFYLCASSMGPVNYGYTFGSGTRLTVV.

J is TRBJ2-2 and V is TRBV11-3, with 7 positions matching TRBD1. This CDR3 comprises 17 residues. With V trimmed by 5 bases and J by 1 base, 10 bases remained unmatched. CDR1 is SGHNT and CDR2 is YENEEA in the germline V gene. CDR3 region: CASSPGDRVLNTGELFF. CDR3 DNA sequence: TGTGCCAGCAGCCCGGGTGACAGGGTTCTGAACACCGGGGAGCTGTTTTTT.

This chain's CDR3 is CASSILRSGGSGYTF. As DNA, the CDR3 is TGTGCCAGTAGTATTCTTCGTTCAGGGGGCAGCGGCTACACCTTC. V and J are TRBV19 and TRBJ1-2; 8 bases are a match to TRBD1. Losses at the gene ends were 3 bases for V and 8 bases for J; bases not matched to a gene: 11. The germline V gene encodes CDR1 LNHDA and CDR2 SQIVND (reference sequence). The CDR3 is made up of 15 amino acids.

The chain combines TRBV6-5 with TRBJ2-7; D perhaps matches TRBD1 (5 bases). CDR3 length: 14 amino acids. Germline CDR1 reads MNHEY; CDR2 reads SVGAGI. Trimming cost V 0 bases and J 6 bases, with 12 bases left between them. The CDR3 nucleotides are TGTGCCAGCAGTTACTCGATGGCCCAGGGCGAGCAGTACTTC. Its protein is CASSYSMAQGEQYF.

About this clone itself: As the CDR3 is not closed by the conserved phenylalanine or tryptophan, this likely results from a read error. CDR3 in DNA: TGTGCCAGCAGCTTATTCGGGGAGCGTAACTATGGCTACACCCTC. Translation gives CASSLFGERNYGYTL. The chain has TRBV7-9 and TRBJ1-2; D unresolved. Between the trimmed V and J ends, which lost 2 bases and 1 base, there was a span of 11 bases. The CDR3 sequence is 15 residues long. The germline V gene encodes CDR1 SEHNR and CDR2 FQNEAQ (reference sequence).

This clone was counted a single time. The chain carries TRBV5-4 and TRBJ1-2; tentatively, D is TRBD1 (6 bases). CDR1 and CDR2 from the germline V gene are SGHNT and YYREEE (reference sequence). CDR3 length equals 16 residues. Trimming left V 4 bases short and J 8 bases short, with 24 bases between. CDR3 loop: CASSRIPTGKVGGYTF. CDR3 bases: TGTGCCAGCAGCCGTATACCAACAGGGAAAGTAGGAGGCTACACCTTC.

This chain joins TRBV18 and TRBJ2-7; 7 bases line up with TRBD1. With V trimmed by 2 bases and J by 3 bases, 4 bases remained unmatched. Germline V gives CDR1 KGHSH, CDR2 LQKENI. The CDR3 is 14 residues long. The CDR3 bases are TGTGCCAGCTCACCATCCGGGACAGTCTACGAGCAGTACTTC. Encoded protein: CASSPSGTVYEQYF.

The genes are TRBV27 and TRBJ1-6; D remains ambiguous. Germline CDR1 is MNHEY and CDR2 is SMNVEV (reference sequence). Trimming removed 4 bases from V and 9 bases from J, with 7 bases in between. The CDR3 loop spans 12 amino acids. The CDR3 nucleotides are TGTGCCAGCAGTTCGGCGGGTTCACCCCTCCACTTT. This sequence encodes CASSSAGSPLHF.

The chain carries TRBV5-6 and TRBJ2-3; tentatively, D is TRBD2 (7 bases). V was clipped by 2 bases and J by 6 bases, with 13 bases between them. The CDR3 is 14 amino acids. From germline, CDR1 is SGHDT and CDR2 YYEEEE. This chain's CDR3 is CASSLGGEDDTQYF. CDR3 nucleotide sequence: TGTGCCAGCAGCTTAGGGGGGGAAGATGATACGCAGTATTTT. Together with reference TRBV5-6 and TRBJ2-3, the CDR3 gives the full variable domain: DAGVTQSPTHLIKTRGQQVTLRCSPKSGHDTVSWYQQALGQGPQFIFQYYEEEERQRGNFPDRFSGHQFPNYSSELNVNALLLGDSALYLCASSLGGEDDTQYFGPGTRLTVL.

The chain couples TRBV19 to TRBJ2-7; D gene ambiguous. CDR3 length: 14 amino acids. V shed 6 bases and J shed 2 bases, with 14 bases lying between them. Looked up from germline, CDR1 is LNHDA and CDR2 is SQIVND (reference sequence). The CDR3 protein is CASRARPGTYEQYF. In nucleotides, the CDR3 is TGTGCCAGTAGGGCGCGCCCAGGAACCTACGAGCAGTACTTC.

The chain recombines TRBV15 with TRBJ2-4, with 8 bases aligning to TRBD1. The CDR3 is 16 amino acids. The ends lost 6 bases at V and 0 bases at J; junction bases unmatched: 7. CDR1 is LNHNV, CDR2 YYDKDF, per germline (reference sequence). The CDR3 reads CATRSQGATAKNIQYF. The CDR3 DNA reads TGTGCCACCAGGAGTCAGGGGGCTACAGCCAAAAACATTCAGTACTTC. Supplemented by reference TRBV15 and TRBJ2-4, the full variable domain reads DAMVIQNPRYQVTQFGKPVTLSCSQTLNHNVMYWYQQKSSQAPKLLFHYYDKDFNNEADTPDNFQSRRPNTSFCFLDIRSPGLGDTAMYLCATRSQGATAKNIQYFGAGTRLSVL.

This clone has only one observation. CDR3 in amino acids: CASSSPLVPTGYTF. The CDR3 DNA reads as TGTGCCAGCAGCTCGCCGCTAGTTCCTACTGGCTACACCTTC. V gene TRBV7-2 combines with J gene TRBJ1-2; D gene unclear. Germline V gene sequence: CDR1 SGHTA, CDR2 FQGNSA. V was clipped by 4 bases and J by 7 bases, with 16 bases between them. CDR3 length: 14 residues.

This rearrangement joins TRBV2 to TRBJ1-2, with D perhaps matching TRBD1 (5 bases). The V and J ends lost 0 bases and 2 bases respectively, with 10 bases between them. Germline V lookup: CDR1 SNHLY, CDR2 FYNNEI. This CDR3 spans 15 amino acids. Written as DNA, the CDR3 is TGTGCCAGCAGTGAAGCCCGCAGGGCCAACTATGGCTACACCTTC. It is translated as CASSEARRANYGYTF.

The CDR3 sequence is CASRNGQGFYEQYF. The CDR3 DNA is TGCGCCAGCAGAAACGGACAGGGGTTCTACGAGCAGTACTTC. J is TRBJ2-5 and V is TRBV23-1, with 9 positions matching TRBD1. Gene TRBJ2-7 matches the end of the DNA better, so the J call may be wrong. TRBV23-1 is noted as an ORF with a role that remains uncertain. This CDR3 region has 14 residues.